The 31 T cell receptor beta chains below come from one sample, sequenced in a study of radiotherapy plus CTLA-4 blockade in lung cancer. Measured with immunoSEQ multiplex PCR; TCRdb has only the in-frame clones, and not every one. In the table there are around 99,000 clones, 88% of which are singletons. This specimen consisted of peripheral blood, obtained from a patient treated with radiotherapy plus ipilimumab. These receptors were taken from a human donor with non-small cell lung cancer that progressed on radiotherapy plus ipilimumab.

This clone appeared a single time. V gene TRBV29-1 combines with J gene TRBJ2-3; 15 bases line up with TRBD2. Germline-derived CDR1 and CDR2 are SQVTM and ANQGSEA. This CDR3 is 18 amino acids long. The V gene end was trimmed by 7 bases and the J gene end by 2 bases; junction bases not matched to a gene: 13. Here the CDR3 DNA reads TGCAGCGCCAAACGGACTAGCGGGGGGGTTCTTTCCACAGATACGCAGTATTTT. This codes for CSAKRTSGGVLSTDTQYF.

The rearrangement uses TRBV18 and TRBJ2-2; 9 bases are a match to TRBD1. Germline lookup yields CDR1 KGHSH and CDR2 LQKENI. The length of the CDR3 is 12 residues. In nucleotides, the CDR3 is TGTACCACGGGACAGGGAAGCGGGGAGCTGTTTTTT. Protein product: CTTGQGSGELFF. The full variable domain, with the rest looked up from reference TRBV18 and TRBJ2-2, is NAGVMQNPRHLVRRRGQEARLRCSPMKGHSHVYWYRQLPEEGLKFMVYLQKENIIDESGMPKERFSAEFPKEGPSILRIQQVVRGDSAAYFCTTGQGSGELFFGEGSRLTVL.

The rearrangement joins TRBV11-3 to TRBJ1-1; D gene unclear. This CDR3 comprises 13 residues. Germline V gives CDR1 SGHNT, CDR2 YENEEA. Trimming shortened V by 0 bases and J by 8 bases, and 10 bases separated the two germline ends. CDR3: CASSLDRTGEAFF. The CDR3 bases are TGTGCCAGCAGCTTAGACCGGACGGGGGAAGCTTTCTTT.

This chain joins TRBV6-5 and TRBJ1-1; D perhaps matches TRBD1 (6 bases). V lost 5 bases and J lost 5, with 9 bases in between. The length of the CDR3 is 12 residues. CDR1 is MNHEY and CDR2 is SVGAGI in the germline V gene. The CDR3, as DNA: TGTGCCAGCAGTCGCAGGGGAACTGAAGCTTTCTTT. Translating gives CASSRRGTEAFF.

This rearrangement joins TRBV5-4 to TRBJ2-1, with D uncertain. The CDR3 has 14 residues. Trimming took off 3 bases at V and 7 bases at J, with 14 bases between the two ends. CDR1 is SGHNT and CDR2 is YYREEE in the germline V gene (reference sequence). CDR3 sequence reads: CASSSRTLANEQFF. As DNA, the CDR3 is TGTGCCAGCAGCTCGCGTACTTTAGCAAATGAGCAGTTCTTC.

This clone qualifies as hyperexpanded. This chain joins TRBV5-1 and TRBJ1-2; D is unclear. V lost 1 base, J lost 4 bases, and 14 bases lay in between. This CDR3 has 15 residues. Germline V gives CDR1 SGHRS, CDR2 YFSETQ. CDR3 bases: TGCGCCAGCAGCTTGAAAAGAGGCCTCCTCTATGGCTACACCTTC. It is translated as CASSLKRGLLYGYTF.

J is TRBJ1-1 and V is TRBV5-1, with D possibly TRBD1 on 6 matching bases. V was pared by 2 bases and J by 8 bases, with 10 bases between. The V gene's germline CDR1 is SGHRS and CDR2 YFSETQ. This CDR3 has 12 amino acids. DNA of the CDR3: TGCGCCAGCAGCTTCACCGGGACAGAAGCTTTCTTT. Its translation: CASSFTGTEAFF.

This sequence joins TRBV10-3 and TRBJ2-3; 13 nucleotides match TRBD2. The junction had 3 bases not matched to a gene; V was cut back by 2 bases and J by 4 bases. CDR3 length: 16 amino acids. Germline loops: CDR1 ENHRY, CDR2 SYGVKD. CDR3 bases: TGTGCCATCAGTGAGCGGACTAGCGGGAGTTCAGATACGCAGTATTTT. Protein product: CAISERTSGSSDTQYF.

V is TRBV4-1 and J is TRBJ2-1, with 9 bases identical to TRBD1. With 3 bases clipped from V and 7 bases from J, the junction kept 16 bases outside the gene matches. This CDR3 spans 18 amino acids. CDR1 MGHRA and CDR2 YSYEKL come from the germline V gene. CDR3 sequence (DNA): TGCGCCAGCAGCCACGGCATTTCAACAGGGGGCTCTAGAAATGAGCAGTTCTTC. It encodes CASSHGISTGGSRNEQFF.

V is TRBV19 and J is TRBJ2-7; 13 bases are shared with TRBD2. Germline V gene sequence: CDR1 LNHDA, CDR2 SQIVND (reference sequence). V lost 4 bases and J lost 2; bases outside the gene matches: 5. CDR3 size: 16 residues. CDR3 loop: CASSTGGLAGTYEQYF. In DNA, the CDR3 is TGTGCCAGTAGTACCGGGGGACTAGCGGGAACCTACGAGCAGTACTTC. Together with reference TRBV19 and TRBJ2-7, the CDR3 gives the full variable domain: DGGITQSPKYLFRKEGQNVTLSCEQNLNHDAMYWYRQDPGQGLRLIYYSQIVNDFQKGDIAEGYSVSREKKESFPLTVTSAQKNPTAFYLCASSTGGLAGTYEQYFGPGTRLTVT.

Notes on this clone: One junction end does not reproduce the germline sequence, and a read error may be involved. The chain carries TRBV4-2 and TRBJ1-1; D may be TRBD1 (6 bases). The CDR3 loop spans 17 amino acids. Per the germline V gene, CDR1 is LGHNA and CDR2 is YNFKEQ. The CDR3 protein is CASSQEGSGHPNPEAFF. The CDR3 DNA reads TGTGCCAGCAGCCAAGAAGGTTCGGGACACCCGAACCCTGAAGCTTTCTTT.

J is TRBJ2-7 and V is TRBV9, with TRBD1 matching 9 bases. Germline CDR1 is SGDLS and CDR2 is YYNGEE. V shed 2 bases and J 2 bases; nucleotides not matched to a gene: 5. This CDR3 is built from 15 residues. The DNA for the CDR3 is TGTGCCAGCAGCGTGGGACAGGGAAGTCCCTACGAGCAGTACTTC. This encodes CASSVGQGSPYEQYF.

V and J are TRBV5-1 and TRBJ2-2; 11 bases map to TRBD1. The V gene end was trimmed by 6 bases and the J gene end by 6 bases; junction bases not matched to a gene: 10. Germline V gene sequence: CDR1 SGHRS, CDR2 YFSETQ. The CDR3 spans 16 residues. The DNA for the CDR3 is TGCGCCAGCAAGCGTATCGGACAGGGGGCGGCCGGGGAGCTGTTTTTT. Translated: CASKRIGQGAAGELFF. Based on the CDR3 plus reference TRBV5-1 and TRBJ2-2, the full variable domain is KAGVTQTPRYLIKTRGQQVTLSCSPISGHRSVSWYQQTPGQGLQFLFEYFSETQRNKGNFPGRFSGRQFSNSRSEMNVSTLELGDSALYLCASKRIGQGAAGELFFGEGSRLTVL.

The chain is built from TRBV12-5 and TRBJ2-2; D not resolved. V lost 0 bases and J lost 6, with 5 bases in between. The CDR3 is 13 amino acids. Germline values: CDR1 LGHNT, CDR2 FRNRAP. This CDR3 reads CASGLVDAGELFF. DNA for the CDR3: TGTGCTAGTGGTTTGGTAGACGCCGGGGAGCTGTTTTTT.

The chain is built from TRBV2 and TRBJ1-1; D unclear. Trimming took off 6 bases at V and 7 bases at J, with 12 bases between the two ends. CDR1 SNHLY and CDR2 FYNNEI come from the germline V gene. This CDR3 contains 12 residues. The CDR3 sequence: CASSRVDGEAFF. In DNA, the CDR3 is TGTGCCAGCAGCCGGGTCGACGGTGAAGCTTTCTTT.

The V gene is TRBV5-4, the J gene TRBJ2-1; 9 bases line up with TRBD2. The CDR3 runs 17 residues. In germline, CDR1 is SGHNT, CDR2 YYREEE (reference sequence). V trimming: 4 bases; J trimming: 2 bases; junction bases outside the gene matches: 10. In DNA, the CDR3 is TGTGCCAGCAGCAAGAACCCGACTAGCGGAACCTACAATGAGCAGTTCTTC. It encodes CASSKNPTSGTYNEQFF.

The chain has TRBV6-5 and TRBJ2-2; D gene uncertain. The V gene's germline CDR1 is MNHEY and CDR2 SVGAGI. There are 14 residues in the CDR3. Trimming pared 9 bases from V and 0 bases from J, leaving 11 bases between. This chain's CDR3 is CASHESPNTGELFF. CDR3 coding DNA: TGTGCCAGTCATGAGAGCCCGAACACCGGGGAGCTGTTTTTT.

The V gene is TRBV6-6, the J gene TRBJ1-1; no clear D gene. Germline assignment: CDR1 MNHNY and CDR2 SVGAGI (reference sequence). V lost 0 bases to trimming and J lost 4 bases, with 12 bases between them. CDR3 size: 15 residues. In DNA, the CDR3 is TGTGCCAGCAGTTACTCTGAGTCTCCGGCCACTGAAGCTTTCTTT. Translating it yields CASSYSESPATEAFF.

This chain links TRBV11-2 with TRBJ2-6, with D unresolved. Trimming took 1 base from V and 0 from J, leaving 10 bases between them. Per the germline V gene, CDR1 is SGHAT and CDR2 is FQNNGV. CDR3 size: 17 residues. The chain's CDR3 is CASSLGWRSSGANVLTF. DNA of the CDR3: TGTGCCAGCAGCTTAGGCTGGCGGAGCTCTGGGGCCAACGTCCTGACTTTC.

The chain joins TRBV9 to TRBJ1-1, with a weak D call TRBD1 (6 bases). V lost 0 bases to trimming and J lost 7 bases, with 16 bases between them. This CDR3 contains 15 residues. Germline V gene data show CDR1 as SGDLS and CDR2 as YYNGEE. CDR3 DNA sequence: TGTGCCAGCAGCGTAGTGGGGGGCAGGATCGGTGAAGCTTTCTTT. It specifies CASSVVGGRIGEAFF.

This rearrangement joins TRBV9 to TRBJ2-2; D is perhaps TRBD1 (5 bases). Germline V gene sequence: CDR1 SGDLS, CDR2 YYNGEE. CDR3 length equals 12 residues. The V gene lost 7 bases and the J gene lost 4 bases, with 8 bases spanning the gap. CDR3 sequence reads: CASQRGTGELFF. DNA of the CDR3: TGTGCCAGCCAAAGGGGCACCGGGGAGCTGTTTTTT.

The V call is TRBV5-6, the J call TRBJ1-2, with a weak D call TRBD1 (5 bases). The V end was cut by 1 base, the J end by 9 bases, with 7 bases between. The CDR3 spans 11 residues. Germline V CDR1 and CDR2: SGHDT, YYEEEE. CDR3 region: CASSLRGSYTF. CDR3 in DNA: TGTGCCAGCAGCTTGAGGGGCAGCTACACCTTC.

In this sample, this clone turned up once. The chain uses TRBV6-6 and TRBJ2-1, with D possibly being TRBD1 (8 bases). Trimming took 4 bases from V and 7 from J, leaving 20 bases between them. CDR1 is MNHNY, CDR2 SVGAGI, per germline (reference sequence). The CDR3 length is 16 residues. In nucleotides, the CDR3 is TGTGCCAGCAGTTCCTCACAGGGGGGGTATCGAAATGAGCAGTTCTTC. The encoded protein is CASSSSQGGYRNEQFF.

The chain carries TRBV19 and TRBJ1-1, with D tentatively TRBD1 (5 bases). Trimming left V 2 bases short and J 1 base short, with 11 bases between. Germline assignment: CDR1 LNHDA and CDR2 SQIVND (reference sequence). The CDR3 length is 15 residues. The CDR3 sequence: CASSIIQGRNTEAFF. The CDR3 bases are TGTGCCAGTAGTATAATTCAGGGAAGGAACACTGAAGCTTTCTTT.

This sequence joins TRBV5-1 and TRBJ2-1; D not resolved. This CDR3 has 15 amino acids. V gave up 0 bases and J gave up 2 bases, with 9 bases separating them. CDR1 and CDR2 from the germline V gene are SGHRS and YFSETQ. CDR3 protein: CASSLDRAPYNEQFF. CDR3 sequence (DNA): TGCGCCAGCAGCTTGGACCGGGCCCCCTACAATGAGCAGTTCTTC.

As DNA, the CDR3 is TGTGCCAGCAGCCCCAGCCCTTGGACTAGCGGGAGTGGAGAGCAGTACTTC. This codes for CASSPSPWTSGSGEQYF. This rearrangement joins TRBV4-2 to TRBJ2-7; 13 bases match TRBD2. Trimming at V came to 4 bases and at J to 7 bases, leaving 13 bases not matched to a gene. This CDR3 spans 17 amino acids. The germline V gene has CDR1 LGHNA and CDR2 YNFKEQ.

CDR3 sequence: CASSSEGQGGEKLFF. The DNA of the CDR3 is TGCGCCAGCAGCTCCGAAGGACAGGGTGGGGAAAAACTGTTTTTT. The gene calls are TRBV5-1 and TRBJ1-4, with TRBD1 matching over 8 bases. The length of the CDR3 is 15 residues. Germline V gene data show CDR1 as SGHRS and CDR2 as YFSETQ. Germline trimming cut 3 bases from V and 8 bases from J; bases unmatched to any gene: 9.

This sequence joins TRBV7-9 and TRBJ2-5; D call uncertain. Trimming cost V 1 base and J 0 bases, with 6 bases left between them. The CDR3 spans 14 residues. The germline V gene encodes CDR1 SEHNR and CDR2 FQNEAQ (reference sequence). The CDR3 nucleotides read TGTGCCAGCAGCTTAGGTCTGAACCAAGAGACCCAGTACTTC. Amino acid sequence: CASSLGLNQETQYF.

This clone showed up just once. V is TRBV6-6 and J is TRBJ1-4; TRBD1 might be the D (5 bases). Germline CDR1 reads MNHNY; CDR2 reads SVGAGI (reference sequence). The V and J ends lost 2 bases and 0 bases respectively, with 7 bases between them. CDR3 length equals 15 residues. The CDR3 protein is CASSYRGTTNEKLFF. CDR3 DNA: TGTGCCAGCAGTTACAGGGGAACAACTAATGAAAAACTGTTTTTT.

J is TRBJ1-1 and V is TRBV19; no clear D. There are 13 residues in the CDR3. Trimming removed 3 bases at V and 1 base at J, with 6 bases between. Germline V gives CDR1 LNHDA, CDR2 SQIVND (reference sequence). The CDR3 is CASSILQNTEAFF. For the CDR3, the DNA is TGTGCCAGTAGTATTCTACAGAACACTGAAGCTTTCTTT.

The chain employs TRBV19 and TRBJ2-7, with 7 nucleotides matching TRBD1. Germline values: CDR1 LNHDA, CDR2 SQIVND (reference sequence). V dropped 6 bases and J dropped 6; count of bases not matched to a gene: 11. CDR3 length: 14 amino acids. CDR3: CASRRSIPGGEQYF. CDR3 DNA: TGTGCCAGTAGACGCTCCATCCCAGGGGGCGAGCAGTACTTC.